The T cell receptor (beta chain) described here comes from a study of T cell repertoires in cytomegalovirus infection. Findings of the study overall: Carriage of CMV together with the relevant HLA was identifiable through cumulative public TCR beta family frequency.

The CDR3 is made up of 12 amino acids. Trimming pared 1 base from V and 11 bases from J, leaving 9 bases between. This clonotype was seen at least ten times. Its antigen is still unknown. One entry per CDR3 protein, called by TCRdb with MiXCR from the reads. The sample contains hundreds of thousands of distinct CDR3 sequences, around 18% of which appear only once. The chain links TRBV12-3 or TRBV12-4 to TRBJ1-5; D may be TRBD1 (6 bases). Sequencing was done on a sample of PBMCs. The clonotype originates from a human donor in good health (CMV status not recorded). Some clones in this sample may be carry-over from other donors' samples. This CDR3 reads CASSLGGASQHF. In DNA form, the CDR3 reads TGTGCCAGCAGTTTAGGGGGGGCGTCCCAGCATTTT.